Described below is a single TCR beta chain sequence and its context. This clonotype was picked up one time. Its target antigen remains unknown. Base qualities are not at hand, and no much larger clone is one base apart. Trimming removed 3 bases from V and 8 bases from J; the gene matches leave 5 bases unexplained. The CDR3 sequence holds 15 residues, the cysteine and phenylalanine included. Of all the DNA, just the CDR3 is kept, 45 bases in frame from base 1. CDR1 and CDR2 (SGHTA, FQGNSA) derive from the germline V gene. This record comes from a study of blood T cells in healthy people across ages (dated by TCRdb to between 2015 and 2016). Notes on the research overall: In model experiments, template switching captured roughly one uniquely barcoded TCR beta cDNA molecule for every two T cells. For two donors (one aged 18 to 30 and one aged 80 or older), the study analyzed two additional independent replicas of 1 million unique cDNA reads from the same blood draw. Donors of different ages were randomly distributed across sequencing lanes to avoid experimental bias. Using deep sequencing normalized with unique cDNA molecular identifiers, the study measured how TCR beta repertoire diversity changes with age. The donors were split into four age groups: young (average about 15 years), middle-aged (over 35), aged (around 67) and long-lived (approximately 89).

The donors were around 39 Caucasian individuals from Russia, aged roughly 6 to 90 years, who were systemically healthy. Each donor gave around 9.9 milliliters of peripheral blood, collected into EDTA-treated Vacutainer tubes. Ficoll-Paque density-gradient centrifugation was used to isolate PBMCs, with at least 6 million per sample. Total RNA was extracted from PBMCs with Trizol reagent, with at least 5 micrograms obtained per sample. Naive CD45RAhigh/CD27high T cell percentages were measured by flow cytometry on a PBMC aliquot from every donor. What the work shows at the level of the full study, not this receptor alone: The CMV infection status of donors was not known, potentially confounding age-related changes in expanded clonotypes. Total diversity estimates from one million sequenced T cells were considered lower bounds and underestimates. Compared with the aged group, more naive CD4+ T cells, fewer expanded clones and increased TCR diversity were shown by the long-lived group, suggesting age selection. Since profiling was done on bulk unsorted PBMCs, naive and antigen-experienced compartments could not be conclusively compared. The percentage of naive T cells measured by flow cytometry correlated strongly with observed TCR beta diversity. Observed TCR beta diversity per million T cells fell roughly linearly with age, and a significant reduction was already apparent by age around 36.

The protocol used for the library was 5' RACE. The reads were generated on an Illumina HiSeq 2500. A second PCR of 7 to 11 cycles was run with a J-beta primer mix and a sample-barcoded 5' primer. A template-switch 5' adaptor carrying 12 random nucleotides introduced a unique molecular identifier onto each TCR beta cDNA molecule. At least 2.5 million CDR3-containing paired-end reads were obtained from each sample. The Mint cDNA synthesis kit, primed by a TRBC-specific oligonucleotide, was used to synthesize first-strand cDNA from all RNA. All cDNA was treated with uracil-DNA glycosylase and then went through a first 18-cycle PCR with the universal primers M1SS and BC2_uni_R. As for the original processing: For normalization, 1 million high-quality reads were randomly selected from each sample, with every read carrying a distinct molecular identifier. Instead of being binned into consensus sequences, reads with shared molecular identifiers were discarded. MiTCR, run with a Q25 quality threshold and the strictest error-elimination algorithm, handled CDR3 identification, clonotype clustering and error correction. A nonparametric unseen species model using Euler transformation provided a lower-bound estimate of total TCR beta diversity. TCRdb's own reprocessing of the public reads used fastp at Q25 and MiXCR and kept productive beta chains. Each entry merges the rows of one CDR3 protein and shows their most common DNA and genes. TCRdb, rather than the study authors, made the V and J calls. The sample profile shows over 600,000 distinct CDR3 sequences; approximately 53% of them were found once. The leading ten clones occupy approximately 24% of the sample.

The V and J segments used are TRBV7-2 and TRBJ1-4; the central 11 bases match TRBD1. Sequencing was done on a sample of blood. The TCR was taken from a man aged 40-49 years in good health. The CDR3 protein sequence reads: CASSFSDRGHEKLFF. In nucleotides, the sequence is TGTGCCAGCAGCTTTTCGGACAGGGGGCACGAAAAACTGTTTTTT.